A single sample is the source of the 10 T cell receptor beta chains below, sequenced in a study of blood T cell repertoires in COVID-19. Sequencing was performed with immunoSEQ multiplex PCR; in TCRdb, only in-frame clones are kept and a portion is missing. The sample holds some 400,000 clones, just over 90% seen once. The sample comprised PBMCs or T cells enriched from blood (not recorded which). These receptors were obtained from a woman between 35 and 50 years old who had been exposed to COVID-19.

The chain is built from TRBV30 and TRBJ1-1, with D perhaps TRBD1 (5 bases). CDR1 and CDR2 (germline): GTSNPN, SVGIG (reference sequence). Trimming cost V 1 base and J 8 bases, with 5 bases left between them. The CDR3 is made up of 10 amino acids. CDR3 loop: CAWSGTEAFF. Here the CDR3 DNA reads TGTGCCTGGAGTGGGACAGAAGCTTTCTTT. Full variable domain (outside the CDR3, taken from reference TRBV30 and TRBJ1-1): SQTIHQWPATLVQPVGSPLSLECTVEGTSNPNLYWYRQAAGRGLQLLFYSVGIGQISSEVPQNLSASRPQDRQFILSSKKLLLSDSGFYLCAWSGTEAFFGQGTRLTVV.

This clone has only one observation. For the CDR3, the DNA is TGTGCCAGCAGTGAAAGCGGGGTTACAGATACGCAGTATTTT. It specifies CASSESGVTDTQYF. The rearrangement links TRBV2 to TRBJ2-3; 7 positions agree with TRBD2. The V gene's germline CDR1 is SNHLY and CDR2 FYNNEI. The CDR3 sequence is 14 residues long. V shed 2 bases and J 3 bases; nucleotides not matched to a gene: 2.

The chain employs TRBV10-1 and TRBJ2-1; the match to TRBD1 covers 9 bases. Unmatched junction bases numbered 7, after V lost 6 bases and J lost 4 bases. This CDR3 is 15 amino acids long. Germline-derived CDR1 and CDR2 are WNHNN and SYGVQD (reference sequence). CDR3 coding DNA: TGCGCCAGCAGCGTAACCGGGACAGGGTACAATGAGCAGTTCTTC. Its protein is CASSVTGTGYNEQFF.

In nucleotides, the CDR3 is TGTGCCAGCAGTTTGGGACAGATACCTTCTAACTATGGCTACACCTTC. Translating it yields CASSLGQIPSNYGYTF. The rearrangement uses TRBV25-1 and TRBJ1-2; the match to TRBD1 covers 7 bases. The trim removed 5 bases at V and 0 bases at J, leaving 9 bases unmatched. The CDR3 totals 16 residues. The germline V gene has CDR1 MGHDK and CDR2 SYGVNS.

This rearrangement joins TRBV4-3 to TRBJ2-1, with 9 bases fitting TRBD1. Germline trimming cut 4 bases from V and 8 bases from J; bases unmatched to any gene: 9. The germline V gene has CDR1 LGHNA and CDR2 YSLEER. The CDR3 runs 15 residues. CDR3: CASSRQGDSRDEQFF. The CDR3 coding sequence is TGCGCCAGCAGCCGACAGGGGGATTCGAGGGATGAGCAGTTCTTC.

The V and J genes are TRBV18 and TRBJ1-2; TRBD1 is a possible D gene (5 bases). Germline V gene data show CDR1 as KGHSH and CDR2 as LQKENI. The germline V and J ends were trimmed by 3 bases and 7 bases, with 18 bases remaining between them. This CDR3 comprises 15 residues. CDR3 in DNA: TGTGCCAGCTCACCGTACGACAGCCTATCCGCTGGCTACACCTTC. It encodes CASSPYDSLSAGYTF.

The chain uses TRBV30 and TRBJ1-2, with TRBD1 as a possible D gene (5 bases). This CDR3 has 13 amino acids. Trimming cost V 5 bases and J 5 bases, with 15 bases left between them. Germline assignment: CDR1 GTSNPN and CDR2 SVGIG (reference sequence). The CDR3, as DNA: TGTGCCTGGGCGGAGGGCCGGGGGTATGGCTACACCTTC. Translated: CAWAEGRGYGYTF.

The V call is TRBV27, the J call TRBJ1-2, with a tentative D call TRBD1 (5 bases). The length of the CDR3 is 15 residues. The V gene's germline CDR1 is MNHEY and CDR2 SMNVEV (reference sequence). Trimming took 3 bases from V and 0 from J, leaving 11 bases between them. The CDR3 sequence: CASSLGGYANYGYTF. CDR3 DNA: TGTGCCAGCAGTTTGGGGGGGTACGCTAACTATGGCTACACCTTC.

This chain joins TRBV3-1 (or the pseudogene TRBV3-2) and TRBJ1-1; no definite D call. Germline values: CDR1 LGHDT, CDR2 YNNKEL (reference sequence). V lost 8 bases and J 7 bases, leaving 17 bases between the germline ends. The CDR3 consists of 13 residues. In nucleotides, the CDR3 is TGTGCCAGCGCCAATAGAGGGTCCTTTGAAGCTTTCTTT. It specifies CASANRGSFEAFF.

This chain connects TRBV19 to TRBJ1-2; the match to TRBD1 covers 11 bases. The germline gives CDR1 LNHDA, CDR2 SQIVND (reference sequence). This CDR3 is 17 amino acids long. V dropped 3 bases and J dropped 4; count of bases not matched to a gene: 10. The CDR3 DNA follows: TGTGCCAGTAGTATGTCCGGACAGGGGGCTTCAATCTATGGCTACACCTTC. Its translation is CASSMSGQGASIYGYTF.